The source of this T cell receptor (beta chain) is a study of blood T cell repertoires in COVID-19. The ends were cut back, 3 bases at V and 3 bases at J, with 14 bases in the middle. CDR1 SEHNR and CDR2 FQNEAQ come from the germline V gene (reference sequence). This CDR3 spans 15 amino acids. The data were produced by immunoSEQ multiplex PCR, yet TCRdb's version contains in-frame clones alone and is incomplete. Seen here are 260,000 or so clones, roughly 85% observed once, and the top ten hold under 3%. The sample comprised PBMCs or T cells enriched from blood (not recorded which). The TCR was taken from a woman in her 50s who had recovered from COVID-19. This rearrangement joins TRBV7-9 to TRBJ1-1; D remains ambiguous. The CDR3 here is CASSLTHPEDTEAFF. CDR3 sequence (DNA): TGTGCCAGCAGCTTGACGCATCCCGAGGACACTGAAGCTTTCTTT.